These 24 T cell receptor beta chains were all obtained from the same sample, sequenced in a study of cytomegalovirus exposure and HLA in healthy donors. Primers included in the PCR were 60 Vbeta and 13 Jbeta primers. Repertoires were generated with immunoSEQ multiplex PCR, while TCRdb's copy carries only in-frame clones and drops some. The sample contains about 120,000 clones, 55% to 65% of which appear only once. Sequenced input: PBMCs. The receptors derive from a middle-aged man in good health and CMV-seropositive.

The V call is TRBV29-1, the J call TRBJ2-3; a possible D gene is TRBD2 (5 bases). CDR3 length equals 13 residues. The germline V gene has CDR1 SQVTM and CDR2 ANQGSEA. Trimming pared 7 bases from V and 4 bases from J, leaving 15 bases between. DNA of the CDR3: TGCAGCGCAGGAGGACCTTCTGCAGATACGCAGTATTTT. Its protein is CSAGGPSADTQYF.

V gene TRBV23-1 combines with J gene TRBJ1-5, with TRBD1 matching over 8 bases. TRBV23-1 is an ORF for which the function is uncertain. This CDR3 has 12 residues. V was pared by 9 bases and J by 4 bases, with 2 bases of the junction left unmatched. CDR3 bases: TGCGCCAGAGGACAGGGAAATCAGCCCCAGCATTTT. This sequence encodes CARGQGNQPQHF.

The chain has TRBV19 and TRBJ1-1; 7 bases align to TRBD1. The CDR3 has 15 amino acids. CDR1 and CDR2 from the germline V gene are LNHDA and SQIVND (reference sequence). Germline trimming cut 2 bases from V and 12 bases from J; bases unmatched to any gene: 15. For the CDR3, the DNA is TGTGCCAGTAGTATAAGGGCTACCCAGACAGGGCCGACTTTCTTT. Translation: CASSIRATQTGPTFF.

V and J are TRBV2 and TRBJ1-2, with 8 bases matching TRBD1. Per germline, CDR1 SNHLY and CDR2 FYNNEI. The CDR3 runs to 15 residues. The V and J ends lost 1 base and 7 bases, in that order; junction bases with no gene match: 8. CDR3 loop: CASSEVPGGYGGYTF. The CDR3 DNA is TGTGCCAGCAGTGAAGTACCAGGGGGCTACGGTGGCTACACCTTC. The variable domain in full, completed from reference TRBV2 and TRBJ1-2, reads EPEVTQTPSHQVTQMGQEVILRCVPISNHLYFYWYRQILGQKVEFLVSFYNNEISEKSEIFDDQFSVERPDGSNFTLKIRSTKLEDSAMYFCASSEVPGGYGGYTFGSGTRLTVV.

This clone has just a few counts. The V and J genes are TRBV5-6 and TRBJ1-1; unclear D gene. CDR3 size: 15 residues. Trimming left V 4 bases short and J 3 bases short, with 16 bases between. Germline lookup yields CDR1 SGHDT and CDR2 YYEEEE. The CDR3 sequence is CASSPSGSPYTEAFF. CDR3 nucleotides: TGTGCCAGCAGCCCCAGCGGCAGCCCGTACACTGAAGCTTTCTTT.

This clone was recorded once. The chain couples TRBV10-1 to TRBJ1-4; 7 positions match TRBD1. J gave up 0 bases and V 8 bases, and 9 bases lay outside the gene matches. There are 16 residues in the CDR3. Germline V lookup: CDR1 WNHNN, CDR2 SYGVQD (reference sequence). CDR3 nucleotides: TGCGCCAGCTTGAAGGGGGCACCTGCAACTAATGAAAAACTGTTTTTT. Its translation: CASLKGAPATNEKLFF.

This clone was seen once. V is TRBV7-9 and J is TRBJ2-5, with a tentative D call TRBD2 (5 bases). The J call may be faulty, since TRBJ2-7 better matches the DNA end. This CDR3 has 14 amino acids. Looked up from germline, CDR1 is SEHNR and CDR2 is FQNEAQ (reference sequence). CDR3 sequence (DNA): TGTGCCAGCAGCTTATTTAGCCGGGGAGACGAGCAGTACTTC. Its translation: CASSLFSRGDEQYF.

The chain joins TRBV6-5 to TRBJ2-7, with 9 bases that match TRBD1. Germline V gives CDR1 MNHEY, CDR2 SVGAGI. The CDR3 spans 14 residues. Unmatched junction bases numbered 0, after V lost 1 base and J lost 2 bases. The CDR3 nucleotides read TGTGCCAGCAGTTACTACAGGGGGCCCTACGAGCAGTACTTC. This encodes CASSYYRGPYEQYF.

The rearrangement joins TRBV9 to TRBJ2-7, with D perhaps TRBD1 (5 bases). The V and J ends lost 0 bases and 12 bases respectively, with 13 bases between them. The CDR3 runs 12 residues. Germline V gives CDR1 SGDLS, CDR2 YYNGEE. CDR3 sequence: CASSVEGRFLYF. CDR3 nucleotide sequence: TGTGCCAGCAGCGTAGAGGGGCGGTTTCTGTACTTC.

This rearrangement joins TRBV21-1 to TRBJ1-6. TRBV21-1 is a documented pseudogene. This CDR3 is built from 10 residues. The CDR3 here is CATVNSPLHF. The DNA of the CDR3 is TGTGCCACCGTTAATTCACCCCTCCACTTT.

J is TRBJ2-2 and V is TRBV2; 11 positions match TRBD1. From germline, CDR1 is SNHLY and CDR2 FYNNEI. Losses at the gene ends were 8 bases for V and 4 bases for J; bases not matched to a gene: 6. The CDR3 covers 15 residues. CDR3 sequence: CASERDRGTTGELFF. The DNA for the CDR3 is TGTGCCAGCGAGAGGGACAGGGGGACCACCGGGGAGCTGTTTTTT.

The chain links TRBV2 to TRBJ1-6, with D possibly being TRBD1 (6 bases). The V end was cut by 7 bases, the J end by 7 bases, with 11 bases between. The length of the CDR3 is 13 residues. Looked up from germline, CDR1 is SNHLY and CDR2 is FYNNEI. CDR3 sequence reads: CASKSTGNSPLHF. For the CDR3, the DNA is TGTGCCAGCAAGTCCACAGGGAATTCACCCCTCCACTTT.

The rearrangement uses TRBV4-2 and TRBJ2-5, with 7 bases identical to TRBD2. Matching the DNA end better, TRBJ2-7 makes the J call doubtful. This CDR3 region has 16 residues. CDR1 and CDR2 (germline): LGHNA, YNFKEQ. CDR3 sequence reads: CASSQGSASGDYEQYF. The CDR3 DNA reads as TGTGCCAGCAGCCAAGGATCGGCCAGCGGGGACTACGAGCAGTACTTC.

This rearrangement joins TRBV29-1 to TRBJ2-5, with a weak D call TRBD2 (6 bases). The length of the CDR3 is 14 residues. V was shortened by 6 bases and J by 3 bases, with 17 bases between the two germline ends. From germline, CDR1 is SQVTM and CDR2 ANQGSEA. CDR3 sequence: CSVPRGSGEETQYF. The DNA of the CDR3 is TGCAGCGTCCCCCGGGGGTCGGGGGAAGAGACCCAGTACTTC.

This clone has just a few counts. In nucleotides, the CDR3 is TGTGCCAGCAGCTTAACTACTAGCGGGGGGGCCTACGAGCAGTACTTC. The encoded protein is CASSLTTSGGAYEQYF. This chain uses TRBV7-2 with TRBJ2-7, with TRBD2 matching over 13 bases. After removal of 2 bases from V and 2 bases from J, the junction contained 3 bases not matched to a gene. This CDR3 comprises 16 residues. The V gene's germline CDR1 is SGHTA and CDR2 FQGNSA.

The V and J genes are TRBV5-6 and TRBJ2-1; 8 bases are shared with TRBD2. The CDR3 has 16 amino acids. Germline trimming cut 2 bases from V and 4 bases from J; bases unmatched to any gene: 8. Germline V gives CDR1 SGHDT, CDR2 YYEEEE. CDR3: CASSFSLAEGYNEQFF. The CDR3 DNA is TGTGCCAGCAGCTTCTCACTAGCGGAGGGATACAATGAGCAGTTCTTC.

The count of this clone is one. The CDR3 DNA reads TGTGCCAGCAGAAATGACAGGTACAATGAGCAGTTCTTC. This codes for CASRNDRYNEQFF. J is TRBJ2-1 and V is TRBV2; TRBD1 might be the D (6 bases). Germline V CDR1 and CDR2: SNHLY, FYNNEI. With 6 bases removed from V and 4 bases from J, the gap between germline ends came to 10 bases. The CDR3 totals 13 residues.

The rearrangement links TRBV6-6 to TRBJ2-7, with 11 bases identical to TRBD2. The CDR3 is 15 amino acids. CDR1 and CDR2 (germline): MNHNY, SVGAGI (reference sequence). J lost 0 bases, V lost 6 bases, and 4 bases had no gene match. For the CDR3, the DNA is TGTGCCAGCAGCGGGACTAGCGGATTCTCCTACGAGCAGTACTTC. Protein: CASSGTSGFSYEQYF.

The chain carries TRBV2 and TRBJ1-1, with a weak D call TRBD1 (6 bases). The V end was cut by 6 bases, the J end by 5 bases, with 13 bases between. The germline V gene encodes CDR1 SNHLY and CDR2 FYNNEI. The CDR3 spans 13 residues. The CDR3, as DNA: TGTGCCAGCAGCCCTGTGCAGGGGACTGAAGCTTTCTTT. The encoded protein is CASSPVQGTEAFF.

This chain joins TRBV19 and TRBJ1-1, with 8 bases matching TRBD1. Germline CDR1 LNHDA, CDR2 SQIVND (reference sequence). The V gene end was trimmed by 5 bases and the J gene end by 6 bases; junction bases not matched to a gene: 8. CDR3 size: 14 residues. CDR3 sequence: CASSSGDRTSEAFF. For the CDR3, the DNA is TGTGCCAGTAGTTCAGGGGACAGGACGTCTGAAGCTTTCTTT.

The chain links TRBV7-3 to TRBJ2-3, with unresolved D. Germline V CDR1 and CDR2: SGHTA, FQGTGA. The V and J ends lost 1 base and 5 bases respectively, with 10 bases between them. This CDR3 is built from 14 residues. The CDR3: CASSLMGAQDTQYF. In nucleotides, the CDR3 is TGTGCCAGCAGCTTAATGGGCGCTCAAGATACGCAGTATTTT.

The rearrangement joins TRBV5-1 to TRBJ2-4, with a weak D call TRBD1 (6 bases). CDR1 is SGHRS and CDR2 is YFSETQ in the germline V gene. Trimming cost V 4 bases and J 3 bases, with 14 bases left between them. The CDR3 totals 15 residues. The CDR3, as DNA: TGCGCCAGCAGCCCGGGACATTCGGACAAAAACATTCAGTACTTC. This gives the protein CASSPGHSDKNIQYF.

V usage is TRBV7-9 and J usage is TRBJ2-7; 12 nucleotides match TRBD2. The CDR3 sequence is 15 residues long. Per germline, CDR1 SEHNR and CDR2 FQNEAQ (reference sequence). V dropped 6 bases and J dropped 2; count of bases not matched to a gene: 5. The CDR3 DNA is TGTGCCAGCAGTCCATCTAGCGGGAGGGCCTACGAGCAGTACTTC. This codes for CASSPSSGRAYEQYF.

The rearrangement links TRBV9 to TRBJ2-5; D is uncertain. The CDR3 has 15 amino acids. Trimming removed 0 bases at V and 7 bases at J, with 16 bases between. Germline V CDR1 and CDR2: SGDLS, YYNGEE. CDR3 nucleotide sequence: TGTGCCAGCAGCGTAGGTTCACCAACTGTTGCGACCCAGTACTTC. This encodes CASSVGSPTVATQYF.